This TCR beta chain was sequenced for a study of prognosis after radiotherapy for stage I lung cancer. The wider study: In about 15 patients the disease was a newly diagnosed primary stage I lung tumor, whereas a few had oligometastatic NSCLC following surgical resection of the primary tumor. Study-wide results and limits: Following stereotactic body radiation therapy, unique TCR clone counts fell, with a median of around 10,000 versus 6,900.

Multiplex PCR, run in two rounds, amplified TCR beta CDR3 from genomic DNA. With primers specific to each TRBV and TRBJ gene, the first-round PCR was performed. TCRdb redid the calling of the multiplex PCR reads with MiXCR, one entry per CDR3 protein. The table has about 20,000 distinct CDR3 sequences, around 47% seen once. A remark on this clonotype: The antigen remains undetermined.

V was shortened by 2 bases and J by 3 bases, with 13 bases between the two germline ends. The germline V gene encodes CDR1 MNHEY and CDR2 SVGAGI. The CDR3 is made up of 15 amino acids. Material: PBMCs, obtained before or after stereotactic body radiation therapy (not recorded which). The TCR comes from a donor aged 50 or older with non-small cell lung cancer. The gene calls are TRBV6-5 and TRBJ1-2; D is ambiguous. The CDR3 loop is CASSYGKTEHYGYTF. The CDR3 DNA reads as TGTGCCAGCAGTTACGGTAAGACTGAGCACTATGGCTACACCTTC.